This is a list of T cell receptor beta chains from one sample in a study of STAT5B mutations in CD4+ large granular lymphocyte leukemia. Assay: immunoSEQ multiplex PCR; the TCRdb copy retains only in-frame clones and omits some. Among about 40,000 clones listed, approximately 88% were seen once. The sequencing input was CD4+ T cells from blood buffy coats. All receptors derive from a human donor in good health. CDR3s include the opening cysteine and the closing phenylalanine or tryptophan.

TRBJ1-2,TRBV28,CASSTGPNYGYTF
TRBJ2-6,TRBV5-6,CASSFRTSSGANVLTF
NA,TRBV25-1,CASSEGKDEQYF
TRBJ2-5,TRBV30,CAWREVTVTGETQYF
TRBJ2-1,TRBV4-1,CASSQDRRTGRYNEQFF
TRBJ2-1,TRBV2,CASKGTSGATEQFF
TRBJ1-6,TRBV7-9,CASSPLDSPLHF
TRBJ2-5,TRBV5-1,CASSFALAGTETQYF
TRBJ2-3,TRBV11-3,CASSLDPNTDTQYF
TRBJ2-7,TRBV7-2,CASSPFPTANYEQYF
TRBJ2-7,TRBV6-5,CASSSFQGGEQYF
TRBJ1-2,TRBV29-1,CSVEYAGGDGYTF
TRBJ1-1,TRBV10-3,CAISGQGNTEAFF
TRBJ2-2,TRBV19,CASATNTGELFF
TRBJ1-1,TRBV6-5,CASSYSGGRMNTEAFF
TRBJ2-3,TRBV6-6,CASNYMRTDTQYF
TRBJ1-2,TRBV25-1,CASSDRGNYGYTF
NA,TRBV6-6,CASAPPGQGTYEQYF
TRBJ1-1,TRBV11-2,CASSSDWGTEAFF
TRBJ2-2,TRBV11-2,CASRRDLNTGELFF
TRBJ2-7,TRBV30,CAWVAGTGNYEQYF
TRBJ2-5,TRBV6-5,CASRGYQETQYF
TRBJ2-1,TRBV6-1,CASSEYRTSGRSDRFF
TRBJ2-1,TRBV6-4,CASSYSGGALNEQFF
TRBJ2-7,TRBV2,CASSEQRSYEQYF
TRBJ2-1,TRBV29-1,CSVDRPRNYNEQFF
TRBJ2-7,TRBV2,CASSPGVYEQYF
TRBJ1-5,TRBV19,CASTWSRGGNQPQHF
TRBJ2-3,TRBV7-9,CASSSMKRRDRDTQYF
TRBJ1-1,TRBV27,CASSFLRGTEAFF
TRBJ2-4,TRBV7-2,CASSLGLTDIQYF
TRBJ2-3,TRBV7-2,CASASYADTQYF
TRBJ1-4,TRBV6-1,CASTGVPATNEKLFF
TRBJ1-5,TRBV7-2,CASSSAGGPQHF
TRBJ2-7,TRBV7-2,CASSGTWTGREQYF
TRBJ1-1,TRBV11-2,CASSLLTMNTEAFF
TRBJ1-2,TRBV5-4,CALNRDGSFYGYTF
TRBJ2-3,TRBV28,CASSPPSTDTQYF
TRBJ2-2,TRBV5-4,CASSSTQGTASTGELFF
NA,TRBV30,CAWSTGQYEQYF
TRBJ2-5,TRBV19,CASSLGLAGVETQYF